The rows below give T cell receptor beta chains drawn from one sample of a study of blood T cell repertoires in COVID-19. Profiling relied on immunoSEQ multiplex PCR, and the TCRdb table lists in-frame clones only, not all of them. The table has 150,000 to 200,000 clones, 80% to 90% seen once. The material sequenced was peripheral blood. These receptors were collected from a human donor with active or convalescent COVID-19. The donor label of this sample is uncertain. CDR3s include the opening cysteine and the closing phenylalanine or tryptophan. D genes are given only for firm matches. Size is stated for part of the rows, as once, few or many counts, or as a class when the clone is expanded.

d_call	v_call	clone_size	j_call	cdr3_aa	cdr3_nt
TRBD1	TRBV6-1	few	TRBJ1-2	CASSEPGQDVYGYTF	TGTGCCAGCAGTGAACCGGGACAGGATGTCTATGGCTACACCTTC
TRBD2	TRBV3-1/TRBV3-2	.	TRBJ2-2	CASSQMGLASGELFF	TGTGCCAGCAGCCAAATGGGACTAGCATCCGGGGAGCTGTTTTTT
TRBD2	TRBV7-2	.	TRBJ2-5	CASSGGLAGGETQYF	TGTGCCAGCAGCGGGGGACTAGCGGGAGGGGAGACCCAGTACTTC
.	TRBV7-2	.	TRBJ2-7	CASSLDQGPYEQYF	TGTGCCAGCAGCTTAGACCAGGGTCCCTACGAGCAGTACTTC
.	TRBV30	.	TRBJ2-2	CAWGWGGVNTGELFF	TGTGCCTGGGGGTGGGGCGGAGTGAACACCGGGGAGCTGTTTTTT
.	TRBV4-1	.	TRBJ1-4	CASSQLIATNEKLFF	TGCGCCAGCAGCCAGTTAATTGCAACTAATGAAAAACTGTTTTTT
TRBD2	TRBV7-8	.	TRBJ2-5	CASSRATSGRQETQYF	TGTGCCAGCAGCCGAGCCACTAGCGGGCGACAAGAGACCCAGTACTTC
TRBD2	TRBV7-9	.	TRBJ2-7	CASSSYQGLAGRYEQYF	TGTGCCAGCAGCTCTTACCAGGGACTAGCGGGCCGCTACGAGCAGTACTTC
TRBD2	TRBV5-1	.	TRBJ2-5	CASRLGLAGVQETQYF	TGCGCCAGCAGACTCGGACTAGCGGGGGTCCAAGAGACCCAGTACTTC
.	TRBV5-1	.	TRBJ2-5	CASRSATQVQETQYF	TGCGCCAGCAGATCGGCTACACAGGTCCAAGAGACCCAGTACTTC
.	TRBV2	few	TRBJ1-6	CASSLDSPPNSPLHF	TGTGCCAGCAGTTTGGACAGTCCACCTAATTCACCCCTCCACTTT
.	TRBV5-1	.	TRBJ2-5	CASSWMAAQETQYF	TGCGCCAGCAGTTGGATGGCGGCTCAAGAGACCCAGTACTTC
.	TRBV12-3/TRBV12-4	.	TRBJ1-2	CASSPTGDYGYTF	TGTGCCAGCAGCCCTACAGGCGACTATGGCTACACCTTC
TRBD2	TRBV7-8	.	TRBJ2-7	CASSLIAGELSYEQYF	TGTGCCAGCAGCTTAATAGCGGGAGAACTTTCCTACGAGCAGTACTTC
.	TRBV18	.	TRBJ2-7	CASSPNLQVSYEQYF	TGTGCCAGCTCACCCAACTTACAGGTCTCCTACGAGCAGTACTTC
TRBD1	TRBV19	few	TRBJ1-2	CASSSLAPQGANGYTF	TGTGCCAGTAGCAGCCTCGCCCCACAGGGGGCTAATGGCTACACCTTC
.	TRBV15	.	TRBJ1-4	CATSRDRRLGEKLFF	TGTGCCACCAGCAGAGATCGGCGACTAGGTGAAAAACTGTTTTTT
TRBD1	TRBV18	many	TRBJ2-5	CASSTSTGRETQYF	TGTGCCAGCTCAACATCGACAGGGAGAGAGACCCAGTACTTC
.	TRBV5-1	once	TRBJ2-4	CASSLGGSRNIQYF	TGCGCCAGCAGCTTGGGTGGGAGTCGAAACATTCAGTACTTC
.	TRBV6-5	.	TRBJ1-2	CASTPSSGGSGYTF	TGTGCCAGCACCCCCAGTTCGGGGGGAAGTGGCTACACCTTC
TRBD2	TRBV28	once	TRBJ2-6	CASSFGRGSSGANVLTF	TGTGCCAGCAGTTTCGGGAGGGGGTCCTCTGGGGCCAACGTCCTGACTTTC
TRBD2	TRBV4-2	.	TRBJ2-5	CASSLGTSGEETQYF	TGTGCCAGCAGCCTCGGGACTAGCGGGGAGGAGACCCAGTACTTC
TRBD2	TRBV2	.	TRBJ2-5	CASNPSGGEETQYF	TGTGCCAGCAATCCTAGCGGGGGAGAAGAGACCCAGTACTTC
.	TRBV21-1	.	TRBJ2-7	CASSSSTGVRYEQYF	TGTGCCAGCAGCTCGTCGACGGGGGTTCGGTACGAGCAGTACTTC
.	TRBV5-1	.	TRBJ2-3	CASSLGLADTQYF	TGCGCCAGCAGCCTGGGACTTGCAGATACGCAGTATTTT
TRBD1	TRBV30	once	TRBJ1-2	CAWSRDRGGRGYTF	TGTGCCTGGAGTAGGGACAGGGGGGGTCGCGGCTACACCTTC
TRBD1	TRBV19	once	TRBJ1-5	CASSIGTGVNQPQHF	TGTGCCAGTAGTATAGGGACAGGGGTCAATCAGCCCCAGCATTTT
TRBD2	TRBV2	.	TRBJ2-5	CASILAGGLGETQYF	TGTGCCAGCATTTTAGCGGGAGGTTTGGGAGAGACCCAGTACTTC
.	TRBV7-9	.	TRBJ2-4	CASTQTRQLSGKNIQYF	TGTGCCAGCACCCAAACCCGACAGCTTAGCGGCAAAAACATTCAGTACTTC
TRBD2	TRBV9	once	TRBJ2-7	CASSVAGDWGLAGVYEQYF	TGTGCCAGCAGCGTAGCCGGGGACTGGGGACTAGCGGGAGTCTACGAGCAGTACTTC
TRBD2	TRBV5-1	.	TRBJ2-3	CASSPVGSGRGVVTDTQYF	TGCGCCAGCAGCCCCGTCGGGAGCGGGAGAGGAGTGGTCACAGATACGCAGTATTTT
TRBD1	TRBV24-1	.	TRBJ2-7	CATGQGIREQYF	TGTGCCACTGGACAGGGGATTAGAGAGCAGTACTTC
.	TRBV5-1	.	TRBJ1-3	CASSRLGGGGNTIYF	TGCGCCAGCAGCCGTTTGGGGGGTGGTGGAAACACCATATATTTT
.	TRBV11-3	once	TRBJ2-2	CARSPTGTTGELFF	TGTGCCAGAAGCCCCACGGGGACAACCGGGGAGCTGTTTTTT
TRBD1	TRBV3-1/TRBV3-2	.	TRBJ2-7	CASSLGQGALYEQYF	TGTGCCAGCAGTCTTGGACAGGGGGCTCTCTACGAGCAGTACTTC
TRBD2	TRBV7-6	.	TRBJ2-1	CASSPVLAGVLKFF	TGTGCCAGCAGCCCCGTTTTGGCGGGAGTATTAAAGTTCTTC
TRBD2	TRBV5-1	.	TRBJ2-1	CASSLTGGASGEQFF	TGCGCCAGCAGCTTGACCGGGGGGGCCTCGGGAGAGCAGTTCTTC
.	TRBV27	.	TRBJ1-1	CASSDPAGAEAFF	TGTGCCAGCAGCGACCCCGCAGGGGCTGAAGCTTTCTTT
TRBD2	TRBV25-1	few	TRBJ2-1	CASRARLAGGPDEQFF	TGTGCCAGCAGGGCCCGACTAGCGGGGGGGCCGGATGAGCAGTTCTTC
TRBD1	TRBV5-4	.	TRBJ1-2	CASRLQGIYGYTF	TGTGCCAGCAGATTACAGGGGATCTATGGCTACACCTTC
.	TRBV18	.	TRBJ2-2	CASSPSQGGHTGELFF	TGTGCCAGCTCACCCTCTCAGGGGGGACACACCGGGGAGCTGTTTTTT